These T cell receptor beta chains were read from a single sample in a study of monozygotic twins with inflammatory bowel disease. TCRdb reprocessed the 5' RACE reads, with one entry per CDR3 protein and no DNA. The sample data list about 140,000 distinct CDR3 sequences. Sequencing was carried out using blood. Receptors were obtained from a human donor with ulcerative colitis or Crohn's disease, or a healthy co-twin of an affected twin (not recorded which). The CDR3 runs from the conserved cysteine through the conserved F or W. Each record gives: V gene, J gene, CDR3 protein.

V gene: TRBV11-2
J gene: TRBJ2-5
CDR3 protein: CASSLSGGGTGGRKTQYF

V gene: TRBV14
J gene: TRBJ1-1
CDR3 protein: CASSQQVLNTEAFF

V gene: TRBV5-6
J gene: TRBJ1-6
CDR3 protein: CASTLLLPAPYNSPLHF

V gene: TRBV20-1
J gene: TRBJ2-1
CDR3 protein: CSARDPTSGGTYNEQFF

V gene: TRBV2
J gene: TRBJ2-7
CDR3 protein: CASSESLPDSYEQYF

V gene: TRBV5-6
J gene: TRBJ1-6
CDR3 protein: CASSFRRTGGSPLHF

V gene: TRBV6-2/TRBV6-3
J gene: TRBJ1-1
CDR3 protein: CAATSRRGSVNTEAFF

V gene: TRBV7-7
J gene: TRBJ2-2
CDR3 protein: CASSNSGNTGELFF

V gene: TRBV18
J gene: TRBJ2-7
CDR3 protein: CASSPNGPYEQYF

V gene: TRBV20-1
J gene: TRBJ1-5
CDR3 protein: CSVLTGFSNQPQHF

V gene: TRBV2
J gene: TRBJ2-7
CDR3 protein: CASSRTVGVYEQYF

V gene: TRBV5-1
J gene: TRBJ2-7
CDR3 protein: CASSLLASTSGSYEQYF

V gene: TRBV5-1
J gene: TRBJ2-5
CDR3 protein: CASSLNTGGGETQYF

V gene: TRBV3-1
J gene: TRBJ2-2
CDR3 protein: CASSLAAGTGELFF

V gene: TRBV6-5
J gene: TRBJ2-7
CDR3 protein: CASSSNTGRLYYEQYF

V gene: TRBV20-1
J gene: TRBJ2-3
CDR3 protein: CSARDSSGDTTDTQYF

V gene: TRBV28
J gene: TRBJ2-7
CDR3 protein: CASLGPERSGFWYSPPVNF

V gene: TRBV9
J gene: TRBJ2-1
CDR3 protein: CASSVVPQGALNEQFF

V gene: TRBV5-1
J gene: TRBJ2-1
CDR3 protein: CASSLVEVKYNEQFF

V gene: TRBV7-2
J gene: TRBJ2-2
CDR3 protein: CASRGFAARTGELFF

V gene: TRBV4-2
J gene: TRBJ1-6
CDR3 protein: CASSQESGVANSPLHF

V gene: TRBV13
J gene: TRBJ2-5
CDR3 protein: CASSHATSGGAGETQYF

V gene: TRBV12-3/TRBV12-4
J gene: TRBJ2-2
CDR3 protein: CASNPGTLNTGELFF

V gene: TRBV19
J gene: TRBJ1-1
CDR3 protein: CASSMWGQGSGAFF

V gene: TRBV7-8
J gene: TRBJ1-1
CDR3 protein: CASSPGVVVNTEAFF

V gene: TRBV5-1
J gene: TRBJ1-2
CDR3 protein: CASTGDYGFTF

V gene: TRBV28
J gene: TRBJ2-3
CDR3 protein: CASSLLGGVTDTQYF

V gene: TRBV5-6
J gene: TRBJ2-1
CDR3 protein: CASRRTENEQFF

V gene: TRBV20-1
J gene: TRBJ1-5
CDR3 protein: CSARDSKNYQPQHF

V gene: TRBV20-1
J gene: TRBJ2-6
CDR3 protein: CSARDSPEGYSGANVLTF

V gene: TRBV5-1
J gene: TRBJ1-4
CDR3 protein: CASSLNIGRSEKLFF

V gene: TRBV7-3
J gene: TRBJ1-2
CDR3 protein: CASSLTGGEIGYTF

V gene: TRBV7-9
J gene: TRBJ1-1
CDR3 protein: CASSHRAGDTEAFF

V gene: TRBV27
J gene: TRBJ2-7
CDR3 protein: CASSPSSRVDEQYF

V gene: TRBV3-1
J gene: TRBJ1-2
CDR3 protein: CASSQDLETIDGYTF

V gene: TRBV5-1
J gene: TRBJ2-3
CDR3 protein: CASSLDSTDTQYF

V gene: TRBV29-1
J gene: TRBJ2-5
CDR3 protein: CSVVIQGFRETQYF

V gene: TRBV10-3
J gene: TRBJ2-3
CDR3 protein: CAISERLPGPTDTQYF

V gene: TRBV29-1
J gene: TRBJ2-5
CDR3 protein: CSVPTGGPMETQYF

V gene: TRBV20-1
J gene: TRBJ2-2
CDR3 protein: CSARDLRLRGELFF

V gene: TRBV5-1
J gene: TRBJ2-2
CDR3 protein: CASSFQQGIDTGELFF

V gene: TRBV7-6
J gene: TRBJ2-1
CDR3 protein: CASSLDPDNQNEQFF

V gene: TRBV6-5
J gene: TRBJ2-7
CDR3 protein: CASSYIPGHEQYF

V gene: TRBV5-1
J gene: TRBJ2-1
CDR3 protein: CASSLGTGYNEQFF

V gene: TRBV5-5
J gene: TRBJ1-6
CDR3 protein: CASSSRGGPLHF

V gene: TRBV6-1
J gene: TRBJ2-5
CDR3 protein: CASSQQGRVGETQYF